Given below is one TCR beta chain in context. The antigen is undetermined. It was RNA transcripts that yielded the amplified TCR beta CDR3 regions. A first-round RT-PCR of the TCR CDR3 used the HTBI primer set. MiXCR was run by TCRdb on the multiplex PCR reads, yielding one entry per CDR3 protein. This repertoire shows 560,000 or so distinct CDR3 sequences, just over 45% found once; its top ten account for 8% to 8.5%. Patients were aged 18 to 65, had disease duration under 2 months, and had newly diagnosed hyperthyroidism. Exclusions: uncontrolled infection, other autoimmune disease, pregnancy, lactation. Thyroid ultrasound and orbital computed tomography, with clinical symptoms and serum thyroxine and TRAb, informed diagnoses. Germline CDR1 reads ENHRY; CDR2 reads SYGVKD. Trimming pared 5 bases from V and 0 bases from J, leaving 14 bases between. The CDR3 length is 15 residues. This sample was taken from a study of T cells in Graves' hyperthyroidism and ophthalmopathy. Whole-study findings and limits: A model of 13 V-J pairs discriminated ophthalmopathy from stable hyperthyroidism.

This sequence originates from a woman in her late teens or twenties with Graves' hyperthyroidism. This chain uses TRBV10-3 with TRBJ2-7; D may match TRBD1 or TRBD2 (5 bases each). The specimen sequenced was peripheral blood or thyroid tissue (not recorded which). The CDR3 is CAISYRGPSSYEQYF. The CDR3 DNA follows: TGTGCCATCAGTTATAGGGGACCAAGCTCCTACGAGCAGTACTTC.